These T cell receptor beta chains were read from a single sample in a study of CD8+CD57+ T cells in acquired aplastic anemia. TCRdb recomputed calls from the reads with MiXCR, one row per CDR3 protein. The table records around 500,000 distinct CDR3 sequences, more than 25% of them present only once. Sequencing was done on a sample of sorted CD4+, CD8+, or CD8+CD57+ T cells (not recorded which) from PBMCs. The source of these receptors is a human donor with aplastic anemia. Each CDR3 is given without its conserved first and last residue. A D gene is named only where the DNA matches it firmly.

V gene,D gene,J gene,CDR3 protein
TRBV10-3,NA,TRBJ1-2,AISESTDNYGYT
TRBV7-2,NA,TRBJ1-1,ASSEVGSTEAF
TRBV24-1,TRBD2,TRBJ2-1,ATSDLPSGTYNEQF
TRBV20-1,TRBD1,TRBJ2-3,SATGQATDTQY
TRBV7-9,TRBD1,TRBJ1-4,ASSRDRFATNEKLF
TRBV2,NA,TRBJ2-1,ASSGRRSEQF
TRBV12-3/TRBV12-4,NA,TRBJ1-1,ASSHSDRHTEAF
TRBV19,TRBD1,TRBJ1-5,ASSTRQGVEGQPQH
TRBV5-6,TRBD2,TRBJ2-3,ASSVYSGGVLDTQY
TRBV20-1,NA,TRBJ1-4,SAREGVNEKLF
TRBV14,TRBD2,TRBJ2-7,ASSQEWPSGGRPYEQY
TRBV5-6,NA,TRBJ2-7,ASTETPGTYEQY
TRBV7-2,NA,TRBJ2-5,ASSLRGSVKETQY
TRBV28,NA,TRBJ1-2,ASSPLSYGYT
TRBV19,NA,TRBJ2-7,ASSDLSTSFREQY
TRBV29-1,NA,TRBJ1-6,SVATAEGSPLH
TRBV10-3,TRBD1,TRBJ1-4,AISTGEQKLF
TRBV7-9,TRBD2,TRBJ2-5,ASSFAGVGGETQY
TRBV12-3/TRBV12-4,NA,TRBJ2-7,ASSSTELEQY
TRBV25-1,NA,TRBJ2-7,ASSGEDNRRGFSYEQY
TRBV10-3,NA,TRBJ1-3,AISERTGQAGNTIY
TRBV9,NA,TRBJ2-5,ASSPRLGETQY
TRBV19,NA,TRBJ1-1,ASSIRSGGTEAF
TRBV20-1,NA,TRBJ1-1,SATLAGAWGTEAF
TRBV9,NA,TRBJ1-1,ASSVFPSGEAF
TRBV6-5,TRBD1,TRBJ2-7,ASSYRDRFSYEQY
TRBV20-1,TRBD2,TRBJ2-3,SAPPGGTTDTQY
TRBV10-3,NA,TRBJ1-6,AIRTDGGNSPLH
TRBV12-3/TRBV12-4,NA,TRBJ1-2,ASRPSGVNYGYT
TRBV30,NA,TRBJ1-6,AWSVRGGHQNSPLH
TRBV5-3,NA,TRBJ1-1,ASSQGSYTEAF
TRBV2,TRBD2,TRBJ2-1,ASSAWSGSGNEQF
TRBV10-3,TRBD1,TRBJ2-7,ATARDRSSYEQY
TRBV11-2,TRBD1,TRBJ1-6,ASSVRQGNNSPLH
TRBV25-1,TRBD2,TRBJ2-7,ATSGPTSDGNYEQY
TRBV10-3,TRBD1,TRBJ2-6,AISSRDRAGANVLT
TRBV10-3,NA,TRBJ2-5,ATSGREETQY
TRBV5-1,TRBD1,TRBJ1-1,ASSEGGGHTEAF
TRBV11-2,NA,TRBJ2-3,ASSLHRTGRDTQY
TRBV14,NA,TRBJ2-7,ASSRGRSTYEQY
TRBV7-2,TRBD2,TRBJ2-1,ASASGSFTYNEQF
TRBV29-1,TRBD2,TRBJ2-7,SVEGRTSGAYEQY